The text below deals with one TCR beta chain. As originally analysed: Estimated nucleated cell counts came from reference gene primer amplification. The assay was immunoSEQ multiplex PCR, and TCRdb's table has in-frame clones only and misses some. The DNA was the basis for D and trimming; V, J and clone size are from that table. The table records 300,000 to 350,000 clones, around nine tenths of them present only once. The data were obtained in a study of blood T cell repertoires in COVID-19. The wider study: Material from acute and convalescent COVID-19 was sourced from the United States, Italy and Spain.

Germline-derived CDR1 and CDR2 are MNHEY and SVGEGT. The V segment lost 5 bases and the J segment 2 bases; nucleotides outside the gene matches: 6. The CDR3 loop spans 15 amino acids. Sample: peripheral blood. The source is a woman aged 18-30 years who had recovered from COVID-19. V usage is TRBV6-2 or TRBV6-3 and J usage is TRBJ1-5, with 7 bases fitting TRBD1. CDR3 nucleotide sequence: TGTGCCAGCAGTACAGGGGTTTTGGGCAATCAGCCCCAGCATTTT. Translating it yields CASSTGVLGNQPQHF.